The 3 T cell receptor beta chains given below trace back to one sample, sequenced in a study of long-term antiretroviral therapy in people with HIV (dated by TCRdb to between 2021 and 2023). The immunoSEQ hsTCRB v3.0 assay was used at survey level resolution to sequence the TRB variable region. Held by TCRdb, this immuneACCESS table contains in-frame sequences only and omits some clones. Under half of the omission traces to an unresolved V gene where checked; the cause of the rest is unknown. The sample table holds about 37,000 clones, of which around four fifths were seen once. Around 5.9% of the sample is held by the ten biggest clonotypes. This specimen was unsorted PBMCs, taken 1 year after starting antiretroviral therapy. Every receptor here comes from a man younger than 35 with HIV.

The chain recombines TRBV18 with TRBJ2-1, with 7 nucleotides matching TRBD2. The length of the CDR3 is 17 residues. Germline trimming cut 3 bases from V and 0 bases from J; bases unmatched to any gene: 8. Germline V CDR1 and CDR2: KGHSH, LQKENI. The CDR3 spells CASSPRDYTSSYNEQFF. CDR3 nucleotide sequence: TGTGCCAGCTCACCTAGGGACTACACGAGCTCCTACAATGAGCAGTTCTTC.

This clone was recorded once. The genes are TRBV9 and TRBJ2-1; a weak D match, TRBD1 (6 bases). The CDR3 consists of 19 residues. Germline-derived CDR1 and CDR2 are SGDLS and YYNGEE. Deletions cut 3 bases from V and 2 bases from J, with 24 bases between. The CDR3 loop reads CASSEPLRGQPFPYNEQFF. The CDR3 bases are TGTGCCAGCAGCGAGCCCCTCCGCGGACAGCCTTTCCCCTACAATGAGCAGTTCTTC.

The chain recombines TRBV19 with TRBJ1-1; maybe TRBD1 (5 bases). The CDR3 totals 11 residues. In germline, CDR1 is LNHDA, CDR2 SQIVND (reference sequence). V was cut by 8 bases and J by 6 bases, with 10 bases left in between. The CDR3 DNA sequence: TGTGCCAGTTACCGGGGCCCTGAAGCTTTCTTT. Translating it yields CASYRGPEAFF. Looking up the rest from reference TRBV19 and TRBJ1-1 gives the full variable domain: DGGITQSPKYLFRKEGQNVTLSCEQNLNHDAMYWYRQDPGQGLRLIYYSQIVNDFQKGDIAEGYSVSREKKESFPLTVTSAQKNPTAFYLCASYRGPEAFFGQGTRLTVV.